This TCR beta chain comes out of a study of cytomegalovirus exposure and HLA in healthy donors. The sample holds a few counts of this clone. Its target is not known. The CDR3 totals 14 residues. The germline V gene encodes CDR1 SGHDN and CDR2 FVKESK. The V gene lost 2 bases and the J gene lost 4 bases, with 11 bases spanning the gap. Study-level findings and limits: The study put roughly 160 TCR beta chains on its list as cytomegalovirus-associated. Reports described diagnosis of cytomegalovirus status by the classifier as highly specific and sensitive. In a later analysis, productive TCRs from donors in an Asian-associated ancestry cluster reportedly carried fewer N-insertions than the cohort mean. Most CMV-associated TCR beta chains were later found to appear HLA-restricted.

The PCR made use of 60 Vbeta and 13 Jbeta primers. Only in-frame clones appear in the TCRdb table, and some are missing; sequencing was by immunoSEQ multiplex PCR. The sample holds 130,000 or so clones, 61% seen once. The chain carries TRBV14 and TRBJ1-1, with TRBD1 as a possible D gene (5 bases). The receptor was derived from a male donor in good health and CMV-seronegative. Sequencing used PBMCs. The CDR3 region has the DNA TGTGCCAGCAGCCAAACGGGGGTCGCCACTGAAGCTTTCTTT. Protein product: CASSQTGVATEAFF. Complete variable domain (other parts from reference TRBV14 and TRBJ1-1): EAGVTQFPSHSVIEKGQTVTLRCDPISGHDNLYWYRRVMGKEIKFLLHFVKESKQDESGMPNNRFLAERTGGTYSTLKVQPAELEDSGVYFCASSQTGVATEAFFGQGTRLTVV.